The rows below give T cell receptor beta chains drawn from one sample of a study of blood T cell repertoires in COVID-19. TCRdb's table, derived via immunoSEQ multiplex PCR, lists solely in-frame clones and lacks some. The sample consists of 95,000 to 100,000 clones, around 87% of them appearing once. The source material was peripheral blood. Receptors originate from a woman younger than 45 with acute or convalescent COVID-19. Each CDR3 is given with its conserved first and last residue. A D gene is named only where the DNA matches it firmly. Part of the rows lack a size; the others show once, few, many or a class for expanded clones.

clone_size	d_call	v_call	j_call	cdr3_length	cdr3_aa	cdr3_nt
once	NA	TRBV4-1	TRBJ2-3	15	CASSQVRSRTDTQYF	TGCGCCAGCAGCCAAGTGAGGAGCCGCACAGATACGCAGTATTTT
NA	TRBD1	TRBV7-8	TRBJ1-4	15	CASSSPTGGNEKLFF	TGTGCCAGCAGCTCCCCGACAGGGGGGAATGAAAAACTGTTTTTT
NA	TRBD2	TRBV18	TRBJ2-3	14	CASSPGLATDTQYF	TGTGCCAGCTCACCGGGACTAGCGACAGATACGCAGTATTTT
NA	NA	TRBV7-3	TRBJ1-4	16	CASSLRISTGLEKLFF	TGTGCCAGCAGCTTACGCATAAGTACAGGGCTAGAAAAACTGTTTTTT
NA	NA	TRBV19	TRBJ1-2	14	CASSIGAGAYGYTF	TGTGCCAGTAGTATAGGAGCAGGGGCCTATGGCTACACCTTC
once	NA	TRBV24-1	TRBJ1-2	18	CATSDSHGTFYGNYGYTF	TGTGCCACCAGTGATTCACACGGGACTTTCTACGGGAACTATGGCTACACCTTC
NA	NA	TRBV27	TRBJ2-2	14	CASSREIGRGELFF	TGTGCCAGCAGTAGGGAGATCGGACGCGGGGAGCTGTTTTTT
NA	NA	TRBV19	TRBJ2-1	16	CASRPWAGASYNEQFF	TGTGCCAGTAGACCTTGGGCAGGGGCGTCCTACAATGAGCAGTTCTTC
once	NA	TRBV6-5	TRBJ1-4	14	CASRIQGTNEKLFF	TGTGCCAGCAGGATCCAGGGTACTAATGAAAAACTGTTTTTT
NA	NA	TRBV7-8	TRBJ1-2	17	CASSLQGSRSANYGYTF	TGTGCCAGCAGCTTACAGGGGTCCAGGTCGGCTAACTATGGCTACACCTTC
NA	TRBD1	TRBV2	TRBJ1-2	15	CASRGGTGISDGYTF	TGTGCCAGCAGAGGGGGGACAGGGATCAGCGATGGCTACACCTTC
few	TRBD1	TRBV19	TRBJ2-6	16	CASTGTGFSGANVLTF	TGTGCCAGCACCGGGACAGGTTTCTCTGGGGCCAACGTCCTGACTTTC
NA	TRBD2	TRBV11-3	TRBJ2-7	15	CASSREGTSGYEQYF	TGTGCCAGCAGCCGTGAAGGGACTAGCGGGTACGAGCAGTACTTC
NA	TRBD1	TRBV4-1	TRBJ2-7	15	CASSQSPGTADEQYF	TGCGCCAGCAGCCAATCCCCAGGGACAGCTGACGAGCAGTACTTC